One TCR beta chain is described in this entry. The data were obtained in a study of blood T cell repertoires in COVID-19. Clones were sequenced by immunoSEQ multiplex PCR, and TCRdb holds only the in-frame ones, with some missing. This sample has about 72,000 clones; 91% occur once, and the top ten carry about 7.3%. Trimming pared 1 base from V and 0 bases from J, leaving 8 bases between. The CDR3 totals 14 residues. Germline V CDR1 and CDR2: SGDLS, YYNGEE. The clonotype originates from a human donor in a cohort sampled during active COVID-19. The chain is built from TRBV9 and TRBJ2-7; D possibly corresponds to TRBD1 (5 bases). Sample: peripheral blood. The CDR3 region has the DNA TGTGCCAGCAGCGTACTAGACAGCTCCTACGAGCAGTACTTC. This translates into CASSVLDSSYEQYF.